This T cell receptor (beta chain) was sequenced during a study of blood T cell repertoires in COVID-19. Study background: The United States, Italy and Spain supplied acute and convalescent COVID-19 samples. PBMCs, B-cell-depleted T cells, or T cells were the source of the cDNA or gDNA that made up the material.

Per the authors' pipeline: Quantification of nucleated cells was approximated via reference gene primer amplification. Here immunoSEQ multiplex PCR was the method, and the copy in TCRdb shows in-frame clones only, minus some. V, J and clone size derive from that table, while D and trimming were established from the DNA sequence. The sample has 190,000 or so clones; around 80% are singletons. CDR1 is LGHDT and CDR2 is YNNKEL in the germline V gene (reference sequence). Losses at the gene ends were 4 bases for V and 2 bases for J; bases not matched to a gene: 9. CDR3 length: 16 amino acids. The specimen sequenced was peripheral blood. The rearrangement links TRBV3-1 (or the pseudogene TRBV3-2) to TRBJ2-7; TRBD2 matches 9 bases. The receptor was derived from a woman of 80 years or more with active or convalescent COVID-19. The CDR3: CASSRGTSHLPYEQYF. The CDR3 coding sequence is TGTGCCAGCAGCCGAGGGACTAGCCACCTTCCCTACGAGCAGTACTTC.